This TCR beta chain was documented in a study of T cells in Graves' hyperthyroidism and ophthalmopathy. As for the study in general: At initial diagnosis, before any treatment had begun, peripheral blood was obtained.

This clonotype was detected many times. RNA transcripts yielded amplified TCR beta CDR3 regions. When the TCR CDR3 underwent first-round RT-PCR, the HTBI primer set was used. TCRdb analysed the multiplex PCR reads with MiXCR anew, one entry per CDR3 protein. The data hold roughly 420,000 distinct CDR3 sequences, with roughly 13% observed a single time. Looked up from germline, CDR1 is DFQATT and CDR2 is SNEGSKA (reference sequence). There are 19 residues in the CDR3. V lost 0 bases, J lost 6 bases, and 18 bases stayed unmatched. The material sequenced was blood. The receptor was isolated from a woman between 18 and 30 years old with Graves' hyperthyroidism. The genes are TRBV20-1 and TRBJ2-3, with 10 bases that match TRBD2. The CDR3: CSARDLYLSSGSGRDTQYF. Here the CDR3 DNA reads TGCAGTGCTAGAGATTTGTATTTGTCTAGCGGGAGTGGAAGGGATACGCAGTATTTT.